The TCR beta chain under discussion was sequenced for a study of blood T cell repertoires in COVID-19. Assay used: immunoSEQ multiplex PCR; TCRdb lists only in-frame clones, some missing. The sample includes roughly 500,000 clones, 70% to 90% of them seen just once. Germline V gene sequence: CDR1 SGHRS, CDR2 YFSETQ. This CDR3 region has 16 residues. V was cut by 3 bases and J by 8 bases, with 18 bases left in between. Participants were aged about 18 to 100 years, lived in under 25 US areas, and enrolled virtually. This chain links TRBV5-1 with TRBJ1-6; D uncertain. The sequenced sample was PBMCs or T cells enriched from blood (not recorded which). The source of this sequence is an older woman who had recovered from COVID-19. The CDR3: CASSSRVEGRHSPLHF. CDR3 sequence (DNA): TGCGCCAGCAGCTCGCGGGTAGAGGGCCGTCATTCACCCCTCCACTTT.